The clone carrying this T cell receptor (beta chain) was counted a few times. Its target is not known. The PCR was carried out with 60 Vbeta primers and 13 Jbeta primers. The assay was immunoSEQ multiplex PCR, and TCRdb's table has in-frame clones only and misses some. The repertoire includes about 200,000 clones, around three quarters of them detected once, and roughly 14% sits in the top ten. The sample comes from a study of cytomegalovirus exposure and HLA in healthy donors. CDR1 and CDR2 (germline): LNHDA, SQIVND (reference sequence). The CDR3 is 15 amino acids. Trimming pared 3 bases from V and 7 bases from J, leaving 15 bases between. Overall study results and limits: A later analysis found that most CMV-associated TCR beta chains appeared HLA-restricted. A likely sequencing artifact accounted for one observed cluster of highly shared sequence variants.

The TCR sequence derives from a woman aged 25 to 39 in good health and CMV-seropositive. Sample: PBMCs. The chain recombines TRBV19 with TRBJ1-4, with D perhaps matching TRBD1 (6 bases). DNA for the CDR3: TGTGCCAGTAGTATTGGTAACAGGGTGGGTGAAAAACTGTTTTTT. Translating gives CASSIGNRVGEKLFF.